Below, 27 T cell receptor beta chains from the same sample are listed, as sequenced in a study of vaccination effects on CD4 cells after COVID-19. Using immunoSEQ multiplex PCR, the repertoire was profiled, and TCRdb retains in-frame clones only, with some absent. The sample lists around 30,000 clones, less than 80% occurring once. Before sequencing, viral peptide pools were used by the ViraFEST assay to expand antigen-specific CD4+ T cells. The culture ran for roughly 10 days before CD4+ T cells were isolated. Two-dose vaccination with either BNT162b2 or mRNA-1273 was given to the participants. Their specific antigens are unknown. Sequenced material: CD4+ T cells from PBMCs cultured with SARS-CoV-2 spike peptides, taken after COVID-19 vaccination. These receptors all stem from a human donor who received a COVID-19 vaccine.

This clone is deemed large. The rearrangement joins TRBV18 to TRBJ1-5; tentative D call: TRBD1 (6 bases). Looked up from germline, CDR1 is KGHSH and CDR2 is LQKENI. The V end was cut by 3 bases, the J end by 9 bases, with 12 bases between. The CDR3 totals 13 residues. Here the CDR3 reads CASSPTGGAPQHF. The CDR3 DNA is TGTGCCAGCTCACCCACTGGGGGGGCGCCCCAGCATTTT.

A few counts support this clone. The V and J genes are TRBV4-1 and TRBJ1-2, with unresolved D. The germline gives CDR1 MGHRA, CDR2 YSYEKL. This CDR3 is built from 14 residues. Deletions cut 2 bases from V and 4 bases from J, with 11 bases between. The CDR3 DNA sequence: TGCGCCAGCAGCCAAAGGGCCCCGGGCTATGGCTACACCTTC. Translation gives CASSQRAPGYGYTF.

This chain links TRBV4-1 with TRBJ2-5; TRBD2 matches 7 bases. Germline V gene data show CDR1 as MGHRA and CDR2 as YSYEKL. This CDR3 spans 15 amino acids. With V trimmed by 2 bases and J by 2 bases, 5 bases remained unmatched. The CDR3 DNA sequence: TGCGCCAGCAGCCAATCGGGACTACCACAAGAGACCCAGTACTTC. Protein product: CASSQSGLPQETQYF.

The chain carries TRBV9 and TRBJ1-4; D unclear. CDR1 and CDR2 (germline): SGDLS, YYNGEE. CDR3 length: 13 amino acids. Deletions cut 7 bases from V and 0 bases from J, with 7 bases between. The CDR3 DNA is TGTGCCAGCTCCAAGGCAACTAATGAAAAACTGTTTTTT. Protein: CASSKATNEKLFF.

This rearrangement joins TRBV20-1 to TRBJ1-2; possibly TRBD1 for D (6 bases). The V end lost 3 bases, the J end lost 6 bases, and 17 bases lay between the germline ends. The CDR3 sequence is 14 residues long. CDR1 DFQATT and CDR2 SNEGSKA come from the germline V gene (reference sequence). CDR3 sequence reads: CSASRGRGMDGYTF. The CDR3, as DNA: TGCAGTGCTAGTAGGGGCAGGGGAATGGATGGCTACACCTTC.

This clone was found a few times. The chain combines TRBV7-2 with TRBJ2-7, with 9 bases lining up with TRBD2. Per germline, CDR1 SGHTA and CDR2 FQGNSA. There are 15 residues in the CDR3. The junction had 9 bases not matched to a gene; V was cut back by 5 bases and J by 4 bases. The CDR3 DNA sequence: TGTGCCAGCAGCATCTCGACTAGCGGAGTTTACGAGCAGTACTTC. It translates to CASSISTSGVYEQYF.

Of note for this clone: A junction boundary mismatches the germline segment, possibly from a read error. The V gene is TRBV2, the J gene TRBJ2-7, with TRBD2 matching over 13 bases. Germline V gene data show CDR1 as SNHLY and CDR2 as FYNNEI. The CDR3 loop spans 14 amino acids. CDR3 DNA: TGTGCCAGCAGTGAGGGACTAGCGGGGTACGGGCAGTACTTC. The encoded protein is CASSEGLAGYGQYF.

The gene calls are TRBV12-3 or TRBV12-4 and TRBJ2-7; no definite D call. Trimming pared 2 bases from V and 2 bases from J, leaving 7 bases between. The CDR3 consists of 13 residues. The CDR3 DNA follows: TGTGCCAGCAGTTTAATGTTAACCTACGAGCAGTACTTC. It specifies CASSLMLTYEQYF.

The chain carries TRBV19 and TRBJ2-7, with D possibly matching TRBD2 (6 bases). Between the trimmed V and J ends, which lost 8 bases and 2 bases, there was a span of 16 bases. Germline lookup yields CDR1 LNHDA and CDR2 SQIVND (reference sequence). The CDR3 extends over 14 amino acids. The CDR3 nucleotides are TGTGCCAGTGCCCTTGGCGGGGTGGCCTACGAGCAGTACTTC. Amino acids: CASALGGVAYEQYF.

This chain joins TRBV6-5 and TRBJ1-2, with TRBD1 as a possible D gene (5 bases). This CDR3 is built from 15 residues. Trimming pared 0 bases from V and 3 bases from J, leaving 11 bases between. Per germline, CDR1 MNHEY and CDR2 SVGAGI. The CDR3 bases are TGTGCCAGCAGTTACTCGGCAGGGCCTCACTATGGCTACACCTTC. The encoded protein is CASSYSAGPHYGYTF.

V is TRBV3-1 (or the pseudogene TRBV3-2) and J is TRBJ1-3; D call uncertain. The V and J ends lost 3 bases and 8 bases respectively, with 14 bases between them. The CDR3 length is 14 residues. Germline assignment: CDR1 LGHDT and CDR2 YNNKEL (reference sequence). The CDR3 protein is CASSHSSIRYTIYF. CDR3 DNA: TGTGCCAGCAGCCACTCCTCGATCCGTTACACCATATATTTT.

V usage is TRBV30 and J usage is TRBJ2-4; D unclear. Germline V gene data show CDR1 as GTSNPN and CDR2 as SVGIG (reference sequence). The V end lost 0 bases, the J end lost 0 bases, and 9 bases lay between the germline ends. CDR3 length equals 15 residues. DNA for the CDR3: TGTGCCTGGAGTGTAAGTCGCATAGCCAAAAACATTCAGTACTTC. It encodes CAWSVSRIAKNIQYF.

The chain is built from TRBV11-3 and TRBJ2-3; no clear D. The length of the CDR3 is 13 residues. Germline V gives CDR1 SGHNT, CDR2 YENEEA. V was cut by 5 bases and J by 5 bases, with 11 bases left in between. CDR3 region: CASSPSRLDTQYF. The CDR3 region has the DNA TGTGCCAGCAGCCCTTCTCGTCTAGATACGCAGTATTTT.

This clone was detected only a few times. The V gene is TRBV9, the J gene TRBJ1-2; D is unresolved. The CDR3 contains 15 residues. The germline V gene encodes CDR1 SGDLS and CDR2 YYNGEE. The germline V and J ends were trimmed by 0 bases and 4 bases, with 13 bases remaining between them. The DNA of the CDR3 is TGTGCCAGCAGCGTAGATTCAAGTTGGACCTATGGCTACACCTTC. Translation: CASSVDSSWTYGYTF.

V usage is TRBV3-1 (or the pseudogene TRBV3-2) and J usage is TRBJ2-5; D possibly corresponds to TRBD1 (5 bases). Germline assignment: CDR1 LGHDT and CDR2 YNNKEL (reference sequence). The V end was cut by 6 bases, the J end by 2 bases, with 16 bases between. The CDR3 is 15 amino acids. CDR3: CASRPSGPTQETQYF. The DNA of the CDR3 is TGTGCCAGCAGACCCTCAGGGCCTACACAAGAGACCCAGTACTTC.

This clone was seen once. The rearrangement joins TRBV25-1 to TRBJ2-7, with TRBD1 matching over 7 bases. The CDR3 consists of 14 residues. CDR1 MGHDK and CDR2 SYGVNS come from the germline V gene. V dropped 5 bases and J dropped 7; count of bases not matched to a gene: 11. DNA for the CDR3: TGTGCCAGCAGTCCCAAAACAGGGGTGGGGGAGCAGTACTTC. Residues: CASSPKTGVGEQYF.

This clone showed up just a few times. The J gene is TRBJ2-7, the V gene TRBV2, with D perhaps matching TRBD1 or TRBD2 (6 bases each). The germline gives CDR1 SNHLY, CDR2 FYNNEI. Trimming pared 10 bases from V and 2 bases from J, leaving 18 bases between. The CDR3 length is 14 residues. The CDR3 sequence is CATREDSSAYEQYF. Here the CDR3 DNA reads TGTGCCACAAGGGAGGACAGCTCTGCCTACGAGCAGTACTTC.

This clone was found once. The chain combines TRBV12-3 or TRBV12-4 with TRBJ2-1; D unresolved. V lost 6 bases and J lost 10, with 13 bases in between. This CDR3 has 12 residues. CDR3 nucleotide sequence: TGTGCCAGCAGCCAAAGGCTCAGGGAGCAGTTCTTC. This codes for CASSQRLREQFF.

This chain links TRBV10-1 with TRBJ2-1; maybe TRBD2 (5 bases). Trimming stripped 7 bases from V and 4 bases from J, with 14 bases between. The germline V gene encodes CDR1 WNHNN and CDR2 SYGVQD (reference sequence). The CDR3 is 14 amino acids. CDR3 region: CASTTGVGYNEQFF. The CDR3 nucleotides read TGCGCCAGCACGACCGGGGTGGGGTACAATGAGCAGTTCTTC.

The chain links TRBV19 to TRBJ1-1, with 8 bases aligning to TRBD1. J was trimmed by 1 base and V by 7 bases; bases with no gene match: 11. The CDR3 is 16 amino acids. The germline gives CDR1 LNHDA, CDR2 SQIVND (reference sequence). This chain's CDR3 is CASKSIRQGTNTEAFF. The CDR3 bases are TGTGCCAGTAAATCAATAAGACAGGGGACGAACACTGAAGCTTTCTTT.

The chain links TRBV5-1 to TRBJ2-2, with 8 bases lining up with TRBD2. This CDR3 spans 15 amino acids. Germline V gene sequence: CDR1 SGHRS, CDR2 YFSETQ. J lost 0 bases, V lost 3 bases, and 1 base had no gene match. CDR3 bases: TGCGCCAGCAGCTCGGGACTAGCGAACACCGGGGAGCTGTTTTTT. Encoded protein: CASSSGLANTGELFF.

Judged by abundance, this clone is large (0.1 to 1%). V and J are TRBV20-1 and TRBJ2-6, with 7 positions matching TRBD1. The V gene's germline CDR1 is DFQATT and CDR2 SNEGSKA (reference sequence). The CDR3 runs 16 residues. V shed 3 bases, J shed 2 bases, and the junction held 7 bases outside the gene matches. CDR3 sequence: CSASPIDRAGANVLTF. The CDR3 bases are TGCAGTGCTAGTCCTATAGACAGGGCTGGGGCCAACGTCCTGACTTTC.

This clone was observed a handful of times. Other nucleotide sequences in the sample specify the same CDR3. The chain combines TRBV18 with TRBJ2-5, with 11 bases lining up with TRBD2. CDR1 KGHSH and CDR2 LQKENI come from the germline V gene. V dropped 0 bases and J dropped 3; count of bases not matched to a gene: 0. The CDR3 loop spans 15 amino acids. The CDR3 spells CASSPPGLAEETQYF. The CDR3 nucleotides are TGTGCCAGCTCACCACCGGGACTAGCGGAAGAGACCCAGTACTTC.

This chain connects TRBV2 to TRBJ1-2, with D perhaps TRBD1 (6 bases). Germline CDR1 is SNHLY and CDR2 is FYNNEI. The germline V and J ends were trimmed by 4 bases and 5 bases, with 14 bases remaining between them. The CDR3 loop spans 14 amino acids. CDR3 in amino acids: CASSVQGLIYGYTF. CDR3 nucleotides: TGTGCCAGCAGTGTCCAGGGGCTAATTTATGGCTACACCTTC.

The chain recombines TRBV15 with TRBJ2-1; 8 bases are a match to TRBD2. CDR3 size: 18 residues. The J segment lost 5 bases and the V segment lost 0 bases, leaving 12 bases of the junction unmatched. Germline V lookup: CDR1 LNHNV, CDR2 YYDKDF (reference sequence). CDR3 DNA: TGTGCCACCAGCAGAGATTCGGGTAGCTCTAGCGGGCACAATGAGCAGTTCTTC. Encoded protein: CATSRDSGSSSGHNEQFF.

The J gene is TRBJ2-3, the V gene TRBV11-2; D remains unclear. Germline V gives CDR1 SGHAT, CDR2 FQNNGV. The CDR3 has 13 residues. V was shortened by 0 bases and J by 5 bases, with 6 bases between the two germline ends. This chain's CDR3 is CASSLEEVDTQYF. The CDR3 DNA reads as TGTGCCAGCAGCTTAGAAGAAGTAGATACGCAGTATTTT.

The chain joins TRBV10-1 to TRBJ1-2, with 9 nucleotides matching TRBD1. The junction had 11 bases not matched to a gene; V was cut back by 5 bases and J by 13 bases. The CDR3 is 13 amino acids. CDR1 is WNHNN and CDR2 is SYGVQD in the germline V gene (reference sequence). CDR3 in amino acids: CASSSGQGSVPTF. The CDR3 bases are TGCGCCAGCAGTTCGGGACAGGGCTCAGTTCCCACCTTC.